Described below is a single TCR beta chain sequence and its context. Its antigen remains unknown. This sample is drawn from a study of T cell repertoires in cytomegalovirus infection. Overall study context: Matching HLA type and CMV infection were both indicated by public TCR beta signatures. Study outcomes and limitations: HLA-C-restricted, CMV-specific TCR beta clonotypes were dominant ex vivo. Cumulative frequency of public TCR beta families picked out carriers of CMV plus the relevant HLA.

Germline V lookup: CDR1 LNHNV, CDR2 YYDKDF (reference sequence). The CDR3 has 15 amino acids. The germline V and J ends were trimmed by 9 bases and 5 bases, with 20 bases remaining between them. Via MiXCR, TCRdb re-called the reads, giving one row per CDR3 protein. The sample yields around 530,000 distinct CDR3 sequences, about 30% seen once. The chain is built from TRBV15 and TRBJ1-5; the D gene is possibly TRBD1 (6 bases). Sequencing was done on a sample of PBMCs. The clonotype originates from a human donor in good health (CMV status not recorded). Some clones in this sample may be carry-over from other donors' samples. CDR3 bases: TGTGCCACGTCTCCGAGGGGGGGCCGGGATCAGCCCCAGCATTTT. As protein: CATSPRGGRDQPQHF.